This entry features one TCR beta chain sequence. This entry is derived from a study of blood T cell repertoires in COVID-19. Across the study: Italy, Spain and the United States were the sources of the convalescent and acute COVID-19 samples.

Symptom resolution, clearance, or two negative PCRs marked the recovered donors of Cohort 3. Source study methods: Scientists estimated how many nucleated cells there were by amplifying reference gene primers. Assay: immunoSEQ multiplex PCR; the TCRdb copy retains only in-frame clones and omits some. That table furnishes V, J and clone size, whereas the DNA furnished D and trimming. The table has some 250,000 clones, roughly 85% seen once. This receptor was taken from a woman aged 50 to 65 who had recovered from COVID-19. Source material: PBMCs or T cells enriched from blood (not recorded which).

This CDR3 is CASSYREIYNSPLHF. As DNA, the CDR3 is TGTGCCAGCAGCTACAGGGAGATCTATAATTCACCCCTCCACTTT. The chain uses TRBV7-8 and TRBJ1-6; tentative D call: TRBD1 (6 bases). Germline CDR1 is SGHVS and CDR2 is FQNEAQ. Trimming stripped 4 bases from V and 3 bases from J, with 10 bases between. This CDR3 is 15 amino acids long.